This T cell receptor beta chain was retrieved from a study of graft-versus-host responses after intestinal transplantation. Study as a whole: Tacrolimus plus steroids were given to all recipients for approximately 3 years, preceded by anti-thymocyte globulin induction.

Using immunoSEQ multiplex PCR, the repertoire was profiled, and TCRdb retains in-frame clones only, with some absent. This sample yields about 97,000 clones, of which 90% are seen a single time; more than 15% belongs to the top ten. Overall study results and limits: When patients had graft-donor T cell macrochimerism, their allografts held high graft-versus-host to host-versus-graft clonal ratios. Recipient marrow contained GvH clones, some of which appeared first in ileum or blood.

Remarks on this clone: The target antigen is unknown.

This CDR3 spans 12 amino acids. This clonotype was obtained from a human patient who received an intestinal transplant, so some T cells may come from the graft donor. The sample consisted of PBMCs, taken roughly 68 weeks after intestinal transplant. The rearrangement uses TRBV12-2 and TRBJ1-5. TRBV12-2 is a recognized pseudogene. Here the CDR3 DNA reads TGTGCAAGTCGCCTGGGGGGGGTGCCCCAGCATTTT. It translates to CASRLGGVPQHF.